This T cell receptor beta chain was sequenced in a study of blood T cell repertoires in COVID-19. Study overall: Sources were T cells, B-cell-depleted T cells, or PBMCs; the material itself was cDNA or gDNA.

V lost 3 bases and J lost 10; bases outside the gene matches: 5. Per the germline V gene, CDR1 is LGHNA and CDR2 is YNFKEQ. The length of the CDR3 is 15 residues. Participant age was roughly 18 to 90 years, and participants resided in approximately 24 US areas. In assigning cohorts, the study relied on participant-reported clinical history. The count of this clone is one. As originally analysed: From reference gene primer amplification, estimates of nucleated cell counts were derived. Clones were read by immunoSEQ multiplex PCR, and TCRdb kept only the in-frame ones, dropping some. The V and J calls and clone size come from that table; D and trimming were worked out from the DNA. The repertoire holds approximately 200,000 clones, over 75% seen once, with 7.4% in the top ten.

The TCR originated in a woman between 40 and 55 years old with acute COVID-19. The V call is TRBV4-2, the J call TRBJ2-1, with 14 bases matching TRBD2. The sequenced material came from PBMCs or T cells enriched from blood (not recorded which). The CDR3 is CASSHPGLAGDEQFF. The CDR3 DNA reads as TGTGCCAGCAGCCACCCGGGACTAGCGGGAGACGAGCAGTTCTTC.